This T cell receptor (beta chain) was retrieved from a study of T cell repertoires in ileal Crohn's disease. Germline assignment: CDR1 SGHVS and CDR2 FQNEAQ. The CDR3 is 18 residues long. Trimming removed 5 bases from V and 2 bases from J; junction bases left unmatched: 16. The data were produced by immunoSEQ multiplex PCR, yet TCRdb's version contains in-frame clones alone and is incomplete. The repertoire holds 8,500 to 13,000 clones, with about four fifths as singletons. Time point denoted: neoterminal ileum biopsy at postoperative endoscopy, about 6 months after surgery. This TCR was recovered from an adult with Crohn's disease. V is TRBV7-8 and J is TRBJ2-7, with 9 bases fitting TRBD2. The specimen was ileal tissue. The CDR3 reads CASSRKGLAGTEPYEQYF. CDR3 in DNA: TGTGCCAGCAGCAGAAAGGGTCTAGCGGGAACGGAACCCTACGAGCAGTACTTC.